The present T cell receptor beta chain was sequenced within a study of T cell repertoires in cytomegalovirus infection. About the study: In the study, CMV epitopes included recently identified HLA-C-restricted and well-studied HLA-B-restricted ones. Matching HLA type and CMV infection were both indicated by public TCR beta signatures.

The sample holds a few counts of this clonotype. What it binds is not known. J lost 8 bases, V lost 0 bases, and 4 bases had no gene match. CDR1 SGDLS and CDR2 YYNGEE come from the germline V gene. This CDR3 region has 14 residues. From the reads, TCRdb called clonotypes with MiXCR, one entry per CDR3 protein. Seen here are about 220,000 distinct CDR3 sequences, roughly 34% observed once, and the top ten hold 59%. General study findings and limits: Carriers of CMV and the relevant HLA type were discriminated by public TCR beta frequency. CMV-specific HLA-C-restricted TCR beta clonotypes dominated the ex vivo response.

Here the sequenced sample was CD8+ T cells from cultured PBMCs, taken from culture after CMV antigen stimulation. This receptor was taken from a human donor in good health (CMV status not recorded). Some clones in this sample may be carry-over from other donors' samples. V usage is TRBV9 and J usage is TRBJ2-1; 8 bases map to TRBD1. For the CDR3, the DNA is TGTGCCAGCAGCGTAGGTGACAGGGGCGATGAGCAGTTCTTC. Protein sequence: CASSVGDRGDEQFF.